Each of the 17 T cell receptor beta chains below was sequenced from the same sample in a study of OX40 agonist ivuxolimab in advanced cancers. Some clones are missing from TCRdb's copy, which holds only in-frame ones; the method was immunoSEQ multiplex PCR. Of 50,000 or so clones in the sample, 85% were seen once. The sequenced sample was CD4+ or CD8+ T cells sorted from blood, obtained in a trial of the OX40 agonist ivuxolimab. The source is an adult with an advanced solid tumor such as melanoma, head and neck, liver or kidney cancer.

This clone was recorded once. Written as DNA, the CDR3 is TGTGCCAGCAGTCAAGACAGGTTGTATAATTCACCCCTCCACTTT. It specifies CASSQDRLYNSPLHF. J is TRBJ1-6 and V is TRBV6-5; a weak D match, TRBD1 (6 bases). Between the trimmed V and J ends, which lost 5 bases and 4 bases, there was a span of 12 bases. Germline loops: CDR1 MNHEY, CDR2 SVGAGI. The CDR3 runs 15 residues.

This clone was observed a single time. The chain has TRBV28 and TRBJ2-7; 9 bases align to TRBD1. Per germline, CDR1 MDHEN and CDR2 SYDVKM. J lost 3 bases, V lost 6 bases, and 6 bases had no gene match. The CDR3 totals 14 residues. The CDR3, as DNA: TGTGCCAGCAGAACTACGGACAGGGGCTACGAGCAGTACTTC. It specifies CASRTTDRGYEQYF. Variable domain in full (rest from reference TRBV28 and TRBJ2-7): DVKVTQSSRYLVKRTGEKVFLECVQDMDHENMFWYRQDPGLGLRLIYFSYDVKMKEKGDIPEGYSVSREKKERFSLILESASTNQTSMYLCASRTTDRGYEQYFGPGTRLTVT.

Only one count was recorded for this clone. This rearrangement joins TRBV19 to TRBJ1-5; 9 nucleotides align to TRBD1. The CDR3 loop spans 15 amino acids. Looked up from germline, CDR1 is LNHDA and CDR2 is SQIVND (reference sequence). Trimming took 7 bases from V and 2 from J; bases not matched to a gene: 6. The CDR3 DNA follows: TGTGCCAGTAACAGGGGGCGCGAGGGCAATCAGCCCCAGCATTTT. Residues: CASNRGREGNQPQHF.

The chain has TRBV7-8 and TRBJ1-5; D is possibly TRBD1 (5 bases). The germline CDR1 and CDR2 sequences are SGHVS and FQNEAQ. The CDR3 consists of 15 residues. The V gene lost 3 bases and the J gene lost 4 bases, with 13 bases spanning the gap. The CDR3 nucleotides read TGTGCCAGCAGCTTCCTCAGGGAGACGAATCAGCCCCAGCATTTT. It translates to CASSFLRETNQPQHF.

The genes are TRBV6-1 and TRBJ1-2, with D tentatively TRBD1 (5 bases). CDR1 and CDR2 from the germline V gene are MNHNS and SASEGT. V lost 6 bases and J 7 bases, leaving 12 bases between the germline ends. The CDR3 has 12 amino acids. The CDR3 loop is CASSDQGFGYTF. DNA of the CDR3: TGTGCCAGCAGCGATCAGGGTTTTGGCTACACCTTC.

The rearrangement uses TRBV4-3 and TRBJ2-2; D is undetermined. Germline CDR1 is LGHNA and CDR2 is YSLEER. The CDR3 extends over 15 amino acids. The V gene lost 0 bases and the J gene lost 4 bases, with 9 bases spanning the gap. The CDR3 sequence: CASSQDGTATGELFF. The CDR3 DNA reads TGCGCCAGCAGCCAAGATGGCACAGCCACCGGGGAGCTGTTTTTT.

The table lists this clone with a few counts. V usage is TRBV9 and J usage is TRBJ2-3; D gene ambiguous. Trimming stripped 0 bases from V and 6 bases from J, with 14 bases between. The CDR3 totals 15 residues. Germline V gene data show CDR1 as SGDLS and CDR2 as YYNGEE. The CDR3 reads CASSVGDGAKDTQYF. Here the CDR3 DNA reads TGTGCCAGCAGCGTAGGGGATGGAGCCAAGGATACGCAGTATTTT.

This sequence joins TRBV7-6 and TRBJ2-1; 10 bases line up with TRBD1. The CDR3 is made up of 16 amino acids. J gave up 0 bases and V 6 bases, and 5 bases lay outside the gene matches. Germline assignment: CDR1 SGHVS and CDR2 FNYEAQ. This CDR3 is CASRSTGGGSYNEQFF. The CDR3 DNA follows: TGTGCCAGCAGATCGACAGGGGGCGGCTCCTACAATGAGCAGTTCTTC.

Here the CDR3 DNA reads TGTGCCACCAGCATACTTAAGACGTTTACCGGGGAGCTGTTTTTT. This translates into CATSILKTFTGELFF. This chain uses TRBV15 with TRBJ2-2; D ambiguous. The V end lost 4 bases, the J end lost 5 bases, and 14 bases lay between the germline ends. Germline V lookup: CDR1 LNHNV, CDR2 YYDKDF (reference sequence). The length of the CDR3 is 15 residues.

This clone came up once. The J gene is TRBJ2-3, the V gene TRBV5-5; perhaps TRBD2 as D (6 bases). This CDR3 has 15 residues. V dropped 4 bases and J dropped 2 bases, with 14 bases sitting between them. Germline CDR1 and CDR2: SGHKS and YYEKEE (reference sequence). CDR3 sequence (DNA): TGTGCCAGCAGCCGTGGACTAATGAACACAGATACGCAGTATTTT. Translating it yields CASSRGLMNTDTQYF.

By share of the sample, this clone is medium-sized. V gene TRBV19 combines with J gene TRBJ1-5, with TRBD1 as a possible D gene (6 bases). V was pared by 5 bases and J by 5 bases, with 10 bases between. The CDR3 sequence is 13 residues long. Germline CDR1 LNHDA, CDR2 SQIVND (reference sequence). CDR3 sequence reads: CASSDWGHQPQHF. Written as DNA, the CDR3 is TGTGCCAGTAGTGACTGGGGGCATCAGCCCCAGCATTTT. Filled out from reference TRBV19 and TRBJ1-5, the complete variable domain reads DGGITQSPKYLFRKEGQNVTLSCEQNLNHDAMYWYRQDPGQGLRLIYYSQIVNDFQKGDIAEGYSVSREKKESFPLTVTSAQKNPTAFYLCASSDWGHQPQHFGDGTRLSIL.

This chain links TRBV10-3 with TRBJ2-3, with D possibly matching TRBD2 (5 bases). Germline CDR1 and CDR2: ENHRY and SYGVKD. The CDR3 consists of 15 residues. Trimming left V 2 bases short and J 2 bases short, with 11 bases between. DNA of the CDR3: TGTGCCATCAGTGAGGGAGGAGACGACACAGATACGCAGTATTTT. Translated, it gives CAISEGGDDTDTQYF.

V gene TRBV11-2 combines with J gene TRBJ1-5, with TRBD1 matching 11 bases. V lost 5 bases to trimming and J lost 2 bases; unmatched junction nucleotides: 2. In germline, CDR1 is SGHAT, CDR2 FQNNGV. The CDR3 consists of 15 residues. CDR3 coding DNA: TGTGCCAGCAGCCTGGGACAGGGGGGCAATCAGCCCCAGCATTTT. It translates to CASSLGQGGNQPQHF.

The rearrangement links TRBV28 to TRBJ1-2; possible D gene TRBD1, 6 bases. The V end lost 6 bases, the J end lost 5 bases, and 22 bases lay between the germline ends. Germline-derived CDR1 and CDR2 are MDHEN and SYDVKM. This CDR3 is 16 amino acids long. CDR3 residues: CASSLTPQGGYYGYTF. For the CDR3, the DNA is TGTGCCAGCAGCCTTACCCCACAGGGAGGATATTATGGCTACACCTTC.

This sequence joins TRBV7-2 and TRBJ2-7, with D perhaps TRBD2 (5 bases). This CDR3 has 14 residues. CDR1 SGHTA and CDR2 FQGNSA come from the germline V gene. Deletions cut 3 bases from V and 2 bases from J, with 11 bases between. The CDR3 loop reads CASSFSVPTYEQYF. As DNA, the CDR3 is TGTGCCAGCAGCTTTAGCGTACCAACCTACGAGCAGTACTTC.

V usage is TRBV5-1 and J usage is TRBJ2-2; possible D gene TRBD2, 5 bases. Trimming stripped 5 bases from V and 0 bases from J, with 17 bases between. Germline V gives CDR1 SGHRS, CDR2 YFSETQ. CDR3 size: 17 residues. CDR3 protein: CASRHAERTPNTGELFF. The CDR3 DNA reads TGCGCCAGCAGACATGCCGAGCGGACCCCGAACACCGGGGAGCTGTTTTTT.

V is TRBV7-8 and J is TRBJ2-7, with 12 bases aligning to TRBD2. Germline values: CDR1 SGHVS, CDR2 FQNEAQ. This CDR3 has 15 amino acids. J was trimmed by 4 bases and V by 5 bases; bases with no gene match: 6. CDR3 in DNA: TGTGCCAGCAGCCCGACTAGCGGGGGACCTTACGAGCAGTACTTC. Amino acid sequence: CASSPTSGGPYEQYF.